The clone carrying this T cell receptor beta chain was seen more than once but under ten times. The antigen is not known. The data derive from a study of radiotherapy plus CTLA-4 blockade in lung cancer. Study-wide findings and caveats: Reports identified early blood T cell clone dynamics, with interferon-beta, as the best response predictor. Subsequent to radiotherapy plus ipilimumab, tumor-derived TCR clones underwent expansion in blood.

Profiled with immunoSEQ multiplex PCR; TCRdb holds only in-frame clones, not every one. The sample lists about 28,000 clones; over 60% were seen once. The TCR was taken from a human donor with non-small cell lung cancer that progressed on radiotherapy plus ipilimumab. This specimen was peripheral blood, taken from a patient treated with radiotherapy plus ipilimumab.

This CDR3 reads CASSQVLGRDNEQFF. CDR3 nucleotides: TGTGCCAGCAGCCAAGTTTTGGGGCGGGACAATGAGCAGTTCTTC. The chain combines TRBV4-2 with TRBJ2-1; the D call may be TRBD1 or TRBD2 (5 bases each). This CDR3 contains 15 residues. Germline CDR1 reads LGHNA; CDR2 reads YNFKEQ. V lost 1 base and J lost 5, with 12 bases in between.